These 14 T cell receptor beta chains were sequenced from one sample in a study of response to subunit inactivated influenza vaccine. Each CDR3 protein is one row after TCRdb ran MiXCR on the RT-PCR reads. The table has around 470,000 distinct CDR3 sequences, approximately 7.7% seen once. This specimen was PBMCs from blood, taken less than 30 months after vaccination. The receptors originated from a man between 50 and 70 years old who received an inactivated influenza vaccine.

This clonotype was detected ten times or more. This chain uses TRBV11-2 with TRBJ1-4; D is possibly TRBD1 (5 bases). This CDR3 comprises 17 residues. Germline V gives CDR1 SGHAT, CDR2 FQNNGV. The V gene lost 6 bases and the J gene lost 0 bases, with 17 bases spanning the gap. DNA for the CDR3: TGTGCCAGCAGAACGGGACTCTCCATTGCAACTAATGAAAAACTGTTTTTT. This encodes CASRTGLSIATNEKLFF.

This clonotype was observed a handful of times. The chain carries TRBV6-1 and TRBJ2-1, with a weak D call TRBD1 (6 bases). V lost 7 bases and J lost 8, with 12 bases in between. The germline CDR1 and CDR2 sequences are MNHNS and SASEGT. This CDR3 is built from 12 residues. The CDR3 DNA sequence: TGTGCCAGCAACGAGGGGGTGTATGAGCAGTTCTTC. It encodes CASNEGVYEQFF.

This clonotype appeared a few times. The chain joins TRBV7-9 to TRBJ1-3; D not certain. V lost 7 bases and J lost 0, with 10 bases in between. This CDR3 has 14 residues. CDR1 and CDR2 from the germline V gene are SEHNR and FQNEAQ (reference sequence). The CDR3 here is CASTKTGSGNTIYF. CDR3 nucleotide sequence: TGTGCCAGCACCAAGACGGGCTCTGGAAACACCATATATTTT.

This clonotype was seen more than once but under ten times. DNA of the CDR3: TGTGCCAGCAGCGTCTCCGGGACACCCATCTATGGCTACACCTTC. This sequence encodes CASSVSGTPIYGYTF. The rearrangement links TRBV9 to TRBJ1-2; a weak D match, TRBD1 (6 bases). The V and J ends lost 2 bases and 4 bases respectively, with 15 bases between them. The CDR3 sequence is 15 residues long. The germline gives CDR1 SGDLS, CDR2 YYNGEE. Full variable domain (outside the CDR3, taken from reference TRBV9 and TRBJ1-2): DSGVTQTPKHLITATGQRVTLRCSPRSGDLSVYWYQQSLDQGLQFLIQYYNGEERAKGNILERFSAQQFPDLHSELNLSSLELGDSALYFCASSVSGTPIYGYTFGSGTRLTVV.

The V call is TRBV2, the J call TRBJ2-1, with 8 bases identical to TRBD1. Losses at the gene ends were 6 bases for V and 5 bases for J; bases not matched to a gene: 12. CDR3 length: 16 residues. The germline CDR1 and CDR2 sequences are SNHLY and FYNNEI. This chain's CDR3 is CASRARTGRSDNEQFF. The DNA of the CDR3 is TGTGCCAGCAGAGCGAGGACAGGGCGTTCCGACAATGAGCAGTTCTTC. Variable domain in full (rest from reference TRBV2 and TRBJ2-1): EPEVTQTPSHQVTQMGQEVILRCVPISNHLYFYWYRQILGQKVEFLVSFYNNEISEKSEIFDDQFSVERPDGSNFTLKIRSTKLEDSAMYFCASRARTGRSDNEQFFGPGTRLTVL.

The sample holds many counts of this clonotype. V usage is TRBV7-9 and J usage is TRBJ1-1; no firm D call. The germline V gene has CDR1 SEHNR and CDR2 FQNEAQ (reference sequence). This CDR3 spans 14 amino acids. V was trimmed by 5 bases and J by 3 bases, leaving 13 bases between them. CDR3 protein: CASSQAVGDTEAFF. In DNA, the CDR3 is TGTGCCAGCAGCCAAGCCGTCGGGGACACTGAAGCTTTCTTT.

This clonotype has only a few counts. This chain uses TRBV11-2 with TRBJ2-2; either TRBD1 or TRBD2 may fit D (5 bases each). CDR3 size: 16 residues. Trimming removed 3 bases at V and 2 bases at J, with 13 bases between. CDR1 is SGHAT, CDR2 FQNNGV, per germline. DNA for the CDR3: TGTGCCAGCAGCTTCCAAGGGACGGGTAACACCGGGGAGCTGTTTTTT. This gives the protein CASSFQGTGNTGELFF.

This chain joins TRBV18 and TRBJ2-1; the match to TRBD1 covers 9 bases. The CDR3 has 17 amino acids. Trimming at V came to 1 base and at J to 2 bases, leaving 6 bases not matched to a gene. The germline CDR1 and CDR2 sequences are KGHSH and LQKENI. CDR3 bases: TGTGCCAGCTCACCACGGCCGGGACAGGGCGCCTACAATGAGCAGTTCTTC. Translated: CASSPRPGQGAYNEQFF. Full variable domain (rest looked up from reference TRBV18 and TRBJ2-1): NAGVMQNPRHLVRRRGQEARLRCSPMKGHSHVYWYRQLPEEGLKFMVYLQKENIIDESGMPKERFSAEFPKEGPSILRIQQVVRGDSAAYFCASSPRPGQGAYNEQFFGPGTRLTVL.

This clonotype was picked up many times. This rearrangement joins TRBV7-9 to TRBJ2-3, with D perhaps matching TRBD2 (6 bases). Trimming pared 5 bases from V and 5 bases from J, leaving 11 bases between. CDR1 is SEHNR, CDR2 FQNEAQ, per germline (reference sequence). The CDR3 runs 13 residues. CDR3 loop: CASSKPGEDTQYF. The CDR3 DNA sequence: TGTGCCAGCAGCAAACCGGGAGAAGATACGCAGTATTTT. Full variable domain (outside the CDR3, taken from reference TRBV7-9 and TRBJ2-3): DTGVSQNPRHKITKRGQNVTFRCDPISEHNRLYWYRQTLGQGPEFLTYFQNEAQLEKSRLLSDRFSAERPKGSFSTLEIQRTEQGDSAMYLCASSKPGEDTQYFGPGTRLTVL.

This clonotype was seen at least ten times. The chain recombines TRBV12-3 or TRBV12-4 with TRBJ2-5; no firm D call. This CDR3 has 11 amino acids. Trimming shortened V by 5 bases and J by 5 bases, and 6 bases separated the two germline ends. CDR3 in DNA: TGTGCCAGCAGTACGTGGGAGACCCAGTACTTC. Translating gives CASSTWETQYF.

The rearrangement uses TRBV28 and TRBJ1-5; no reliable D call. This CDR3 has 15 amino acids. The V gene lost 3 bases and the J gene lost 0 bases, with 9 bases spanning the gap. Germline V gives CDR1 MDHEN, CDR2 SYDVKM. In DNA form, the CDR3 reads TGTGCCAGCAGTTTGTTGGCCAGTAGCAATCAGCCCCAGCATTTT. It translates to CASSLLASSNQPQHF.

This clonotype was detected a few times. V gene TRBV7-9 combines with J gene TRBJ2-1, with D possibly called TRBD1 or TRBD2 (5 bases each). This CDR3 spans 15 amino acids. The V and J ends lost 1 base and 4 bases respectively, with 11 bases between them. Germline values: CDR1 SEHNR, CDR2 FQNEAQ (reference sequence). This CDR3 reads CASSLGGTQYNEQFF. For the CDR3, the DNA is TGTGCCAGCAGCTTAGGTGGGACGCAATACAATGAGCAGTTCTTC.

This clonotype was counted at least ten times. The chain recombines TRBV6-1 with TRBJ1-2; D is ambiguous. This CDR3 region has 15 residues. V lost 2 bases, J lost 8 bases, and 18 bases lay in between. Germline lookup yields CDR1 MNHNS and CDR2 SASEGT. The CDR3 DNA sequence: TGTGCCAGCAGTGAAACGTTGGGCAGGAACAACGGCTACACCTTC. This encodes CASSETLGRNNGYTF.

This clonotype occurred many times. The V gene is TRBV4-2, the J gene TRBJ2-7, with 9 positions matching TRBD2. V dropped 0 bases and J dropped 5; count of bases not matched to a gene: 14. From germline, CDR1 is LGHNA and CDR2 YNFKEQ. The length of the CDR3 is 18 residues. The CDR3 reads CASSQDLGTAGGPNEQYF. The DNA of the CDR3 is TGTGCCAGCAGCCAAGATTTAGGGACGGCGGGGGGGCCGAACGAGCAGTACTTC.